This TCR beta chain stems from a study of long-term antiretroviral therapy in people with HIV. Study conclusions and caveats: Post-treatment diversity went higher with ART but stayed below transplant donor controls. Information pertaining to ART adherence, viral resistance or therapeutic modifications was not obtained.

Points on this clone: Antigen: not known.

An immunoSEQ assay, version v3.0, was performed at survey level. Data came from immunoSEQ multiplex PCR; TCRdb stores just in-frame clones and leaves some out. The table has about 35,000 clones, approximately 74% seen once; the top ten hold 3% to 3.5%. The specimen was unsorted PBMCs, collected 3 years after starting antiretroviral therapy. The sequence was obtained from a man in his forties or fifties with HIV.

For the CDR3, the DNA is TGTGCCAGTAGTCTCCGACAGGGTCCCCTCTTCCAAGAGACCCAGTACTTC. It codes for CASSLRQGPLFQETQYF. This rearrangement joins TRBV19 to TRBJ2-5; 7 bases are shared with TRBD1. The CDR3 has 17 amino acids. V shed 5 bases and J 1 base; nucleotides not matched to a gene: 13. From germline, CDR1 is LNHDA and CDR2 SQIVND (reference sequence).